This TCR beta chain came from a study of T cell responses to AZD1222 COVID-19 vaccine (dated by TCRdb to about 2021). Notes on the research overall: Because spike-specific TCR depth and breadth did not differ between the two schedules, AZD1222 recipients who got a second dose at roughly 4 weeks were pooled with those who got a second dose at roughly 12 weeks. TCR sequencing covered more than 230 trial participants: about 210 given two doses of AZD1222 and 26 given two doses of MenACWY control vaccine. Enrollment into the trials was organized by age into subgroups of 18-55, 56-69 and 70-plus years, and those subgroups contained approximately 160, 26 and 62 TCR-sequenced participants, respectively. The paper as a whole reports these results and caveats: Conclusions about previously exposed vaccinees are limited, since just 6 or 7 AZD1222 recipients were seropositive for SARS-CoV-2 at baseline. Participants were mostly white British, with more females than males. The authors suggested clonal diversity may have been underestimated. After two AZD1222 doses, both the breadth and the depth of spike-specific TCRs were significantly higher than at day 0 and than in MenACWY recipients. No day 14 peak-response samples were available, so repertoires were characterized only after the peak T cell response. The 56-69-year group was small, and its depth increase did not reach significance, likely because of low power. Reportedly, close to half of the unique spike-specific TCRs recognized epitopes lying outside the regions that are mutated in the B.1.351 and B.1.1.7 variants. The whole spike protein was spanned by vaccine-associated CD4 TCRs, and dominant responses were seen in regions 160-218 and 743-854.

Trimming at the junction amounts to 1 base on V and 1 base on J, and the germline ends lie 13 bases apart. The CDR3 sequence holds 16 residues, the cysteine and phenylalanine included. Only the CDR3 region is kept as DNA, spanning 48 bases read in frame from base 1. As encoded in the germline V gene (reference sequence), CDR1 is SEHNR while CDR2 is FQNEAQ. Note on this clone: The specificity of this receptor is unknown. Base qualities are not provided; no much larger clone lies one nucleotide away.

The CDR3 regions of human TCRbeta chains were analyzed by immunosequencing. The original methods were these. Repertoire TCRs were checked for matches against a reference library of SARS-CoV-2-specific TCRs that had been generated using the MIRA antigen-specificity platform. Breadth meant the fraction of unique TCRs that were SARS-CoV-2-associated, whereas depth meant the fraction of total T cells that were SARS-CoV-2-associated. Each spike-specific TCR was assigned to its reactive spike region and to a CD4 or CD8 class using the MIRA data. Log10-transformed breadth and depth values were compared by one-way ANOVA with Sidak's multiple comparisons tests. Imported from immuneACCESS, the table was reduced by TCRdb to in-frame sequences with V and J called. These copies leave out some clones; in studies compared against another copy, an unresolved V gene accounts for under half, and the cause of the remainder is not known. That table supplies the V and J calls and clone size; D and trimming were determined from the DNA. The sample table shows approximately 110,000 clones, and about 85% are seen once. The ten largest clones represent around 6.2% of the sample.

The meaning of the sample's time point label: baseline before first vaccination. The vaccinee samples were drawn from two UK trials, COV001 and COV002, one of which was a single-blind randomized controlled phase 2/3 trial testing AZD1222 (ChAdOx1 nCoV-19) in healthy adults. For TCRbeta chain sequencing, PBMC samples from trial participants were taken at day 0 and at day 28 after the second dose. The chain is encoded by TRBV7-9 joined to TRBJ1-2; TRBD1 might be the D gene, on 5 matching bases. This material consisted of peripheral blood, taken on day 0 of AZD1222 vaccination. The source is an adult in good health. The DNA sequence follows: TGTGCCAGCAGCTTAGGCCGGGACGGAGGTAACTATGGCTACACCTTC. Translated, it reads CASSLGRDGGNYGYTF.